Following are 22 T cell receptor beta chains from one sample sequenced in a study of CD8+CD57+ T cells in acquired aplastic anemia. Genomic DNA constituted the template upon which TCR beta VDJ and CDR3 profiling was performed. One entry per CDR3 protein results from TCRdb running MiXCR on the reads. The table lists 150,000 to 200,000 distinct CDR3 sequences, around half of them singletons. By flow cytometry, patients selected for sequencing had shown an expansion of CD8+CD57+ cells. Sequencing was performed on sorted CD4+, CD8+, or CD8+CD57+ T cells (not recorded which) from PBMCs. The receptor set was obtained from a human donor with aplastic anemia.

This clonotype was observed at least ten times. This chain links TRBV7-6 with TRBJ2-1, with no clear D. Germline V gene lookup returns CDR1 SGHVS and CDR2 FNYEAQ. The CDR3 is made up of 12 amino acids. The germline V and J ends were trimmed by 0 bases and 12 bases, with 9 bases remaining between them. The CDR3 coding sequence is TGTGCCAGCAGCTTAGCGGCAGGTGTGCAGTTCTTC. Amino acid sequence: CASSLAAGVQFF.

This clonotype was seen at least ten times. The V gene is TRBV7-2, the J gene TRBJ1-2; D is perhaps TRBD1 (5 bases). The CDR3 consists of 14 residues. Trimming took off 7 bases at V and 0 bases at J, with 12 bases between the two ends. Germline V lookup: CDR1 SGHTA, CDR2 FQGNSA. This CDR3 is CASTVDRSNYGYTF. The CDR3 coding sequence is TGTGCCAGCACCGTAGACAGATCTAACTATGGCTACACCTTC.

Ten or more counts support this clonotype. The chain carries TRBV2 and TRBJ2-6, with D possibly called TRBD1 or TRBD2 (5 bases each). The CDR3 extends over 14 amino acids. Looked up from germline, CDR1 is SNHLY and CDR2 is FYNNEI. V dropped 0 bases and J dropped 8 bases, with 8 bases sitting between them. CDR3 sequence reads: CASSEARGPNVLTF. The CDR3 DNA sequence: TGTGCCAGCAGTGAAGCACGGGGCCCCAACGTCCTGACTTTC.

This clonotype has at least ten counts. The rearrangement uses TRBV30 and TRBJ1-5; D might be TRBD1 (6 bases). V shed 3 bases and J shed 4 bases, with 16 bases lying between them. This CDR3 contains 15 residues. Germline CDR1 and CDR2: GTSNPN and SVGIG (reference sequence). The CDR3 spells CAWSVAGGPNQPQHF. In DNA, the CDR3 is TGTGCCTGGAGCGTAGCCGGGGGCCCGAATCAGCCCCAGCATTTT.

This clonotype showed up many times. The V call is TRBV6-1, the J call TRBJ2-7, with 7 nucleotides matching TRBD2. The CDR3 covers 12 residues. Looked up from germline, CDR1 is MNHNS and CDR2 is SASEGT. The trim removed 4 bases at V and 7 bases at J, leaving 4 bases unmatched. CDR3 residues: CASSAPGGEQYF. In DNA, the CDR3 is TGTGCCAGCAGTGCCCCCGGGGGGGAGCAGTACTTC.

The chain carries TRBV20-1 and TRBJ1-4; 7 positions match TRBD1. Germline assignment: CDR1 DFQATT and CDR2 SNEGSKA (reference sequence). This CDR3 is built from 12 residues. Unmatched junction bases numbered 5, after V lost 6 bases and J lost 7 bases. CDR3 region: CSARGQVEKLFF. The DNA for the CDR3 is TGCAGTGCCCGAGGACAGGTTGAAAAACTGTTTTTT.

DNA for the CDR3: TGCAGTGCTTTCAGGGGCGGGTCGAACCAAGAGACCCAGTACTTC. Amino acids: CSAFRGGSNQETQYF. The chain employs TRBV20-1 and TRBJ2-5; the D gene is possibly TRBD1 (6 bases). The CDR3 runs 15 residues. Per the germline V gene, CDR1 is DFQATT and CDR2 is SNEGSKA (reference sequence). V was shortened by 5 bases and J by 0 bases, with 16 bases between the two germline ends.

This clonotype occurred once. The V and J genes are TRBV4-3 and TRBJ1-6; 11 nucleotides match TRBD1. With V trimmed by 0 bases and J by 8 bases, 6 bases remained unmatched. CDR3 length: 17 amino acids. Germline lookup yields CDR1 LGHNA and CDR2 YSLEER. DNA for the CDR3: TGCGCCAGCAGCCAAGATTGGACAGGGGGCGCGGATTCACCCCTCCACTTT. Its translation: CASSQDWTGGADSPLHF.

As to this clonotype: A junction end diverges from the germline sequence, so it may reflect a read error. The chain joins TRBV20-1 to TRBJ2-5; D not resolved. CDR3 length: 14 residues. The V gene's germline CDR1 is DFQATT and CDR2 SNEGSKA (reference sequence). The CDR3 sequence: CSARVVTLQETRYF. CDR3 DNA: TGCAGTGCTAGAGTCGTGACCCTACAAGAGACCCGGTACTTC.

This clonotype was seen many times. The rearrangement links TRBV10-3 to TRBJ1-1, with D possibly matching TRBD1 (6 bases). V dropped 3 bases and J dropped 2 bases, with 19 bases sitting between them. Germline values: CDR1 ENHRY, CDR2 SYGVKD. This CDR3 is built from 17 residues. The DNA of the CDR3 is TGTGCCATCAGTGAAGTCGGGCAGGGGTCCAAAAACACTGAAGCTTTCTTT. It yields the protein CAISEVGQGSKNTEAFF.

The genes are TRBV4-1 and TRBJ2-7; 10 bases match TRBD1. The CDR3 totals 13 residues. The germline V gene encodes CDR1 MGHRA and CDR2 YSYEKL. J lost 7 bases, V lost 3 bases, and 3 bases had no gene match. The CDR3 DNA follows: TGCGCCAGCAGCCAGGACAGGGGGAGGGAGCAGTACTTC. The encoded protein is CASSQDRGREQYF.

The V gene is TRBV15, the J gene TRBJ2-7, with 9 bases matching TRBD1. Germline lookup yields CDR1 LNHNV and CDR2 YYDKDF (reference sequence). There are 14 residues in the CDR3. The V and J ends lost 5 bases and 3 bases, in that order; junction bases with no gene match: 5. The DNA for the CDR3 is TGTGCCACCAGCCAACCGGGACAGGGCTACGAGCAGTACTTC. It is translated as CATSQPGQGYEQYF.

The chain is built from TRBV10-2 and TRBJ2-3, with no clear D. This CDR3 has 13 residues. Trimming pared 5 bases from V and 4 bases from J, leaving 10 bases between. Germline assignment: CDR1 WSHSY and CDR2 SAAADI. The CDR3 protein is CASSSFPADTQYF. DNA of the CDR3: TGCGCCAGCAGTTCCTTCCCCGCAGATACGCAGTATTTT.

This clonotype was counted only a few times. One junction end does not reproduce the germline sequence, and a read error may be involved. The V call is TRBV6-1, the J call TRBJ1-1; D remains ambiguous. Germline V gives CDR1 MNHNS, CDR2 SASEGT. This CDR3 contains 11 residues. The CDR3 bases are TGTGCCAGCAGGACGAACGCTGAAGCTTTCTTT. Its protein product is CASRTNAEAFF.

This clonotype was counted many times. The genes are TRBV19 and TRBJ2-1, with D perhaps TRBD2 (6 bases). Trimming cost V 2 bases and J 9 bases, with 20 bases left between them. Germline CDR1 and CDR2: LNHDA and SQIVND (reference sequence). The CDR3 length is 16 residues. The CDR3 sequence is CASSIRVAVVNVEQFF. Here the CDR3 DNA reads TGTGCCAGTAGTATACGGGTAGCGGTGGTTAACGTTGAGCAGTTCTTC.

The chain couples TRBV10-3 to TRBJ2-1; 9 bases are a match to TRBD2. This CDR3 is built from 15 residues. CDR1 and CDR2 (germline): ENHRY, SYGVKD. V was pared by 4 bases and J by 4 bases, with 5 bases of the junction left unmatched. The CDR3 DNA reads as TGTGCCATCAGTGCATCTAGCGGGGAATACAATGAGCAGTTCTTC. It encodes CAISASSGEYNEQFF.

The table lists this clonotype with many counts. This chain joins TRBV5-1 and TRBJ2-3, with 10 bases fitting TRBD2. V gave up 0 bases and J gave up 4 bases; unmatched junction bases: 5. This CDR3 is built from 16 residues. Germline CDR1 is SGHRS and CDR2 is YFSETQ. Here the CDR3 DNA reads TGCGCCAGCAGCTTGGGGTTAGCGGGAGGCGCAGATACGCAGTATTTT. It yields the protein CASSLGLAGGADTQYF.

This clonotype showed up just a few times. The rearrangement links TRBV28 to TRBJ2-3, with D perhaps TRBD2 (6 bases). The germline V and J ends were trimmed by 1 base and 2 bases, with 10 bases remaining between them. The germline gives CDR1 MDHEN, CDR2 SYDVKM. The CDR3 consists of 15 residues. The CDR3 coding sequence is TGTGCCAGCAGTTTATACGGGGGACCCACAGATACGCAGTATTTT. As protein: CASSLYGGPTDTQYF.

J is TRBJ2-1 and V is TRBV24-1, with a tentative D call TRBD2 (6 bases). There are 15 residues in the CDR3. CDR1 and CDR2 from the germline V gene are KGHDR and SFDVKD. The V and J ends lost 11 bases and 0 bases respectively, with 16 bases between them. CDR3 amino acids: CASSPFGSSYNEQFF. The CDR3 DNA sequence: TGTGCCAGCTCCCCTTTCGGGAGCTCCTACAATGAGCAGTTCTTC.

The chain has TRBV20-1 and TRBJ2-1; 11 bases align to TRBD2. The germline V gene encodes CDR1 DFQATT and CDR2 SNEGSKA (reference sequence). The CDR3 has 14 residues. With 4 bases clipped from V and 3 bases from J, the junction kept 2 bases outside the gene matches. The DNA for the CDR3 is TGCAGTGCTATCACTAGCGGGAGCTACAATGAGCAGTTCTTC. Amino acids: CSAITSGSYNEQFF.

This clonotype occurred many times. This sequence joins TRBV20-1 and TRBJ1-3; D is uncertain. V was cut by 1 base and J by 1 base, with 5 bases left in between. The CDR3 is made up of 13 amino acids. Germline V gene sequence: CDR1 DFQATT, CDR2 SNEGSKA (reference sequence). CDR3 DNA: TGCAGTGCTAGAGGAGATTCTGGAAACACCATATATTTT. Protein sequence: CSARGDSGNTIYF.

This clonotype was recorded at least ten times. This chain links TRBV24-1 with TRBJ2-1; 9 bases map to TRBD2. Trimming took 4 bases from V and 6 from J; bases not matched to a gene: 9. The CDR3 contains 16 residues. Germline values: CDR1 KGHDR, CDR2 SFDVKD. CDR3 in amino acids: CATSDHFSGRGNEQFF. CDR3 DNA sequence: TGTGCCACCAGTGACCATTTTAGCGGGAGAGGCAATGAGCAGTTCTTC.